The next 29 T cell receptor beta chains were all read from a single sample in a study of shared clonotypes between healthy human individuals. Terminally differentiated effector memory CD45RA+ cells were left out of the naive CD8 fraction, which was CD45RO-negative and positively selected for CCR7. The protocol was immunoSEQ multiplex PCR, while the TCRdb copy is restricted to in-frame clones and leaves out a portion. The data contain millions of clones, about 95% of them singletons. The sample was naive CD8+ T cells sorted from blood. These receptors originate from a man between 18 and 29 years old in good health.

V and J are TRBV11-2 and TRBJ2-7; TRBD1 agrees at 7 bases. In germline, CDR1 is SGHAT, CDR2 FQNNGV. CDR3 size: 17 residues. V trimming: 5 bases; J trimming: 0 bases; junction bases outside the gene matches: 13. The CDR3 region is CASSHPTGTVLSYEQYF. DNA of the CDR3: TGTGCCAGCAGCCATCCAACCGGGACAGTGCTCTCCTACGAGCAGTACTTC.

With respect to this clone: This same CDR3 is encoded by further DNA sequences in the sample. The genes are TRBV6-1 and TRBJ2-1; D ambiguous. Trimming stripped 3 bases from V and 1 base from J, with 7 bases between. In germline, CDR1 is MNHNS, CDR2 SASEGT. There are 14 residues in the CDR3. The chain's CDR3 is CASSDLGSYNEQFF. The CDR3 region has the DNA TGTGCCAGCAGTGACCTGGGATCCTACAATGAGCAGTTCTTC.

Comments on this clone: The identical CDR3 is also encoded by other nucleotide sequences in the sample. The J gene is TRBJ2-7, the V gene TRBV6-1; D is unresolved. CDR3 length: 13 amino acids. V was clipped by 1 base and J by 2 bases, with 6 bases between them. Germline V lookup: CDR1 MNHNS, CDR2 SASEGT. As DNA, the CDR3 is TGTGCCAGCAGTGAAGGCTACACCTACGAGCAGTACTTC. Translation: CASSEGYTYEQYF.

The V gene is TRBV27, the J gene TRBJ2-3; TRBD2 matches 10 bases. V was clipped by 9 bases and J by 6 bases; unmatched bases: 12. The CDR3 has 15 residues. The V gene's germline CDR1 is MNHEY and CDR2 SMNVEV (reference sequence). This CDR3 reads CASTLAGAPRDTQYF. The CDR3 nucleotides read TGTGCCAGTACCCTAGCGGGAGCCCCGCGGGATACGCAGTATTTT.

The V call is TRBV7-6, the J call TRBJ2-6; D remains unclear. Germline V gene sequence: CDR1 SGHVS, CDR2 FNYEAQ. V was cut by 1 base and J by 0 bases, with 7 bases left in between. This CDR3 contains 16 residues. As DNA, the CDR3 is TGTGCCAGCAGCTTAGGGCCGCACTCTGGGGCCAACGTCCTGACTTTC. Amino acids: CASSLGPHSGANVLTF.

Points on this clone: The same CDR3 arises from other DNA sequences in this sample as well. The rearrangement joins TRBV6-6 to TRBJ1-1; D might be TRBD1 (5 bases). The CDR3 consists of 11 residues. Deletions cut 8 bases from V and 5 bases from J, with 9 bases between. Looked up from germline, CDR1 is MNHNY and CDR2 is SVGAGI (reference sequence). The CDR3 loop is CASSGGTEAFF. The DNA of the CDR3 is TGTGCCAGCTCCGGGGGGACTGAAGCTTTCTTT.

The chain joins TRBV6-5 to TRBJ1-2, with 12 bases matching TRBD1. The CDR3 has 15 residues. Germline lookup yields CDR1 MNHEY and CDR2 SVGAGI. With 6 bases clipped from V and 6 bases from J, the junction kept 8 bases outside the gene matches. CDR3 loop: CASRTSGTGGNGYTF. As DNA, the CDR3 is TGTGCCAGCAGAACCTCGGGGACAGGGGGCAATGGCTACACCTTC.

The CDR3 DNA reads as TGTGCCAGCAGCCAAGAGGAGGGTTTCGACGAGCAGTACTTC. Translated: CASSQEEGFDEQYF. The V call is TRBV14, the J call TRBJ2-7; tentative D call: TRBD2 (6 bases). V gave up 0 bases and J gave up 5 bases, with 11 bases separating them. Germline CDR1 is SGHDN and CDR2 is FVKESK. There are 14 residues in the CDR3.

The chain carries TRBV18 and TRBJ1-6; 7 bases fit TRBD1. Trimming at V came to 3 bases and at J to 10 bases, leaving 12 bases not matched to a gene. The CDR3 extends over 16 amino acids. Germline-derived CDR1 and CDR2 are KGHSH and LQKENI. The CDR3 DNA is TGTGCCAGCTCACCTGGGGACAGAGGCATTGGATCACCCCTCCACTTT. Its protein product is CASSPGDRGIGSPLHF.

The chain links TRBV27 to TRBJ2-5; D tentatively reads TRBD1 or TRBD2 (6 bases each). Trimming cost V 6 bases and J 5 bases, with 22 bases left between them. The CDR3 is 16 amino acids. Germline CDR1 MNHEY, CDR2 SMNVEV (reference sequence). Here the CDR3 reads CASSLGPSRGGETQYF. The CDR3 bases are TGTGCCAGCAGCTTGGGACCGTCCCGAGGGGGGGAGACCCAGTACTTC.

The CDR3, as DNA: TGCGCCAGCAGCCAAGTAGACCTAGCGGAAGGCACAGATACGCAGTATTTT. Translating it yields CASSQVDLAEGTDTQYF. The rearrangement uses TRBV4-1 and TRBJ2-3; 7 positions match TRBD2. With 1 base clipped from V and 1 base from J, the junction kept 8 bases outside the gene matches. CDR1 and CDR2 from the germline V gene are MGHRA and YSYEKL. This CDR3 is 17 amino acids long.

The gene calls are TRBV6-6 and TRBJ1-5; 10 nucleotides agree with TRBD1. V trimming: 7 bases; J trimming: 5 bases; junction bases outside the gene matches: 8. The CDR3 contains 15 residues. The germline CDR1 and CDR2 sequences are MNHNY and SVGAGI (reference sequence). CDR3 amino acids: CASTGRDRGDQPQHF. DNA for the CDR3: TGTGCCAGCACTGGGAGGGACAGGGGCGATCAGCCCCAGCATTTT.

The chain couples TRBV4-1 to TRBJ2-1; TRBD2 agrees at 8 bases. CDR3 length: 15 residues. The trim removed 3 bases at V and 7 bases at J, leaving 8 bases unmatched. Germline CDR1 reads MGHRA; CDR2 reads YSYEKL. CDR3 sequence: CASSQPGLEINEQFF. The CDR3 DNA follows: TGCGCCAGCAGCCAGCCGGGACTAGAGATAAATGAGCAGTTCTTC.

For the CDR3, the DNA is TGTGCCAGCCTAACAGATGGAAACACCATATATTTT. This encodes CASLTDGNTIYF. The chain combines TRBV28 with TRBJ1-3; D is unclear. V shed 8 bases and J shed 3 bases, with 8 bases lying between them. Germline V gene data show CDR1 as MDHEN and CDR2 as SYDVKM. The CDR3 covers 12 residues.

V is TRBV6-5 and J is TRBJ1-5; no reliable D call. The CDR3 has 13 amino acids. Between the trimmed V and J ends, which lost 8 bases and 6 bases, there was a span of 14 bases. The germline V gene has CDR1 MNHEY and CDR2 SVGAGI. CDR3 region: CASCQAVSQPQHF. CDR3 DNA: TGTGCCAGCTGCCAGGCTGTGTCTCAGCCCCAGCATTTT.

CDR3 sequence (DNA): TGTGCCAGCAGCGCCATACATCGGGACGAGCAGTACTTC. Residues: CASSAIHRDEQYF. This chain uses TRBV7-3 with TRBJ2-7; D remains ambiguous. The CDR3 covers 13 residues. V lost 5 bases to trimming and J lost 5 bases, with 13 bases between them. In germline, CDR1 is SGHTA, CDR2 FQGTGA.

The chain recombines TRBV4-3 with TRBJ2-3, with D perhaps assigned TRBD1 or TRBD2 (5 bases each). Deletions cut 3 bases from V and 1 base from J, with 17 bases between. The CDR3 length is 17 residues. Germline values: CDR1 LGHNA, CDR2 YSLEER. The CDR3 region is CASSQVLGVEGTDTQYF. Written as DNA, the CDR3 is TGCGCCAGCAGCCAGGTCTTGGGGGTGGAAGGCACAGATACGCAGTATTTT.

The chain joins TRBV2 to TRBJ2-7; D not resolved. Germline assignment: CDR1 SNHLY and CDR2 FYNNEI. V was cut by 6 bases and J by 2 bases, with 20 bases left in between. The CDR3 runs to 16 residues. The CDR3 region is CASRSLPGALPYEQYF. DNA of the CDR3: TGTGCCAGCAGATCCTTACCGGGCGCTCTTCCCTACGAGCAGTACTTC.

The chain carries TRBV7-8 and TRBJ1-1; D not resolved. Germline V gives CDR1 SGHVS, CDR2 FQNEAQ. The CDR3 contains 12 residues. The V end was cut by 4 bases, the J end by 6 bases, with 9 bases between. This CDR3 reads CASSSSGAEAFF. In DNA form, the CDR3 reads TGTGCCAGCAGCTCCTCCGGGGCTGAAGCTTTCTTT.

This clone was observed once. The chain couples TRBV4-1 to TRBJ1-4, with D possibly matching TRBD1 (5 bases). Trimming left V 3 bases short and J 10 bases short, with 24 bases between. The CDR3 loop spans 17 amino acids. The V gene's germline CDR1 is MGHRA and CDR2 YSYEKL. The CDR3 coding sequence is TGCGCCAGCAGCCACGAGGGGCCCCCCGGGGGGAGTGGAAAACTGTTTTTT. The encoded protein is CASSHEGPPGGSGKLFF.

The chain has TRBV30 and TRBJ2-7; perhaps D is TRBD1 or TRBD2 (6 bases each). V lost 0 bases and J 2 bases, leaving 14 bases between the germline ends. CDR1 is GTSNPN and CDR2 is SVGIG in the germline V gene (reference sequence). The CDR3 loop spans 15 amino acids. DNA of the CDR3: TGTGCCTGGAGTGTAGTTGCGGGACATGCCTACGAGCAGTACTTC. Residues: CAWSVVAGHAYEQYF.

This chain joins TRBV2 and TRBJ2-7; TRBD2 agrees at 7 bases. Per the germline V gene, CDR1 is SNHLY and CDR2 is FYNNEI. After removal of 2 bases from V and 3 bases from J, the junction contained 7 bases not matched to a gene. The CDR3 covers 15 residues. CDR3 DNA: TGTGCCAGCAGTGAAATCGGGGGAGGGGTCTACGAGCAGTACTTC. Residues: CASSEIGGGVYEQYF.

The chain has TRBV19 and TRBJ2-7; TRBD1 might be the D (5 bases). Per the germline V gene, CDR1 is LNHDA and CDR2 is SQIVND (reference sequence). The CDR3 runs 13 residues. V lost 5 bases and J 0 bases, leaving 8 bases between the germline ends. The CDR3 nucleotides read TGTGCCAGTAGTCAGGGCCGCTCCTACGAGCAGTACTTC. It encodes CASSQGRSYEQYF.

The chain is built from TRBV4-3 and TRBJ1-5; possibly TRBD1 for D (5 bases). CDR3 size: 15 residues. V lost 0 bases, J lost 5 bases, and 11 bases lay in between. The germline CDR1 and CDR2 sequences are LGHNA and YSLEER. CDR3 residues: CASSQDGGGDQPQHF. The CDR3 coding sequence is TGCGCCAGCAGCCAAGATGGGGGGGGAGATCAGCCCCAGCATTTT.

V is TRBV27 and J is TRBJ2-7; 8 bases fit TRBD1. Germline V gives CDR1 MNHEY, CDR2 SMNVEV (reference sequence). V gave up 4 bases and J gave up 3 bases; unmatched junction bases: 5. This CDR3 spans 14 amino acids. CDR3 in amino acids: CASSWGGQGYEQYF. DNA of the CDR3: TGTGCCAGCAGTTGGGGCGGACAGGGCTACGAGCAGTACTTC.

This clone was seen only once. For the CDR3, the DNA is TGCAGCGTCTCGCCGGGACTAGGATACGAGCAGTACTTC. Amino acids: CSVSPGLGYEQYF. This rearrangement joins TRBV29-1 to TRBJ2-7; 8 nucleotides align to TRBD2. The CDR3 covers 13 residues. V dropped 6 bases and J dropped 4; count of bases not matched to a gene: 8. Germline V gives CDR1 SQVTM, CDR2 ANQGSEA.

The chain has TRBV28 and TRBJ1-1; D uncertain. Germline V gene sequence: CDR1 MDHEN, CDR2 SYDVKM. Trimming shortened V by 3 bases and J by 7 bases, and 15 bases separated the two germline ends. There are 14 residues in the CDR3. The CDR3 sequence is CASSFLDLAGEAFF. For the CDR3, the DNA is TGTGCCAGCAGTTTTTTGGACCTAGCTGGTGAAGCTTTCTTT.

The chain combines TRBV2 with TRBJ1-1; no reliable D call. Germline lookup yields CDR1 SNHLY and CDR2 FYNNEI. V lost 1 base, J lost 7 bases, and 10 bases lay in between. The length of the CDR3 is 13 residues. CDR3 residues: CASSEGYMGEAFF. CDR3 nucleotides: TGTGCCAGCAGTGAAGGTTACATGGGTGAAGCTTTCTTT.

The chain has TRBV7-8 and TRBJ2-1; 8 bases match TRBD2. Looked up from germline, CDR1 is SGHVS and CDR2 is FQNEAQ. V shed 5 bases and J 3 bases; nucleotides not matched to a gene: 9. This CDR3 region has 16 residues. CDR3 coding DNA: TGTGCCAGCAGCATGCGGACCGGGAGGGGCTACAATGAGCAGTTCTTC. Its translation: CASSMRTGRGYNEQFF.